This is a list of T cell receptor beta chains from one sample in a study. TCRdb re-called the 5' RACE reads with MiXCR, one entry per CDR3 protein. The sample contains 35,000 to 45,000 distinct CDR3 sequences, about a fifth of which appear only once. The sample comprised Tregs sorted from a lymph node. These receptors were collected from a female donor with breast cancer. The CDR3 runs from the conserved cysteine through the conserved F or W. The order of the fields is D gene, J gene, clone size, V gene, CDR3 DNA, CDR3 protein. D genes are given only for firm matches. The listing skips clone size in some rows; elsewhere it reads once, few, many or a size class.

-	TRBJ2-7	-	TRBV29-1	TGCAGCGTTGAAGGGCAGGGCCCCTACGAGCAGTACTTC	CSVEGQGPYEQYF
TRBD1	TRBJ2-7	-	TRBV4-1	TGCGCCAGCAGCCAAGATCCCCCAGGACAGGGAAGATTGGAGCAGTACTTC	CASSQDPPGQGRLEQYF
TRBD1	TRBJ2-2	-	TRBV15	TGTGCCACCAGTCCGGGACAGGGCTATTTCGGGGAGCTGTTTTTT	CATSPGQGYFGELFF
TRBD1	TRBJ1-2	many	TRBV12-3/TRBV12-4	TGTGCCAGCAGTGCCGGGACAGGGGGCTCTAACTATGGCTACACCTTC	CASSAGTGGSNYGYTF
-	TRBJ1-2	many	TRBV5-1	TGCGCCAGCAGCTTGGGGGCAGGGGCGACAGCTAACTATGGCTACACCTTC	CASSLGAGATANYGYTF
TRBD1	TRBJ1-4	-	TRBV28	TGTGCCAGCAGTTTATGCATAAGTGGCAGGGGGTGTGAAAAACTGTTTTTT	CASSLCISGRGCEKLFF
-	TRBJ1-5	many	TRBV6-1	TGTGCCGAAGGGCGGAATCAGCCCCAGCATTTT	CAEGRNQPQHF
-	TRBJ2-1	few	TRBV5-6	TGTGCCAGCAGCCCGGGGGCGGTAACCTACAATGAGCAGTTCTTC	CASSPGAVTYNEQFF
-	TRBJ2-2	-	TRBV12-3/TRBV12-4	TGTGCCAGCAGTTTTGGTAGTGCTTACACCGGGGAGCTGTTTTTT	CASSFGSAYTGELFF
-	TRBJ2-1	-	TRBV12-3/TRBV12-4	TGTGCCAGCAGTTTAGGCCTGAGCTCCTACAATGAGCAGTTCTTC	CASSLGLSSYNEQFF
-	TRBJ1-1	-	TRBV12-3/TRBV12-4	TGTGTCAGCGGGCCCGATTGGCAGAACAGTGAAGCTTTCTTT	CVSGPDWQNSEAFF
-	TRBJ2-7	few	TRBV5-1	TGCGCCAGCAGCTCCCTGTCTGACAGGAGATACGAGCAGTACTTC	CASSSLSDRRYEQYF
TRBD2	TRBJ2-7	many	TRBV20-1	TGCAGTGCCGGGAGGGGTCCGGGACTAGGGTGGGAGCAGTACTTC	CSAGRGPGLGWEQYF
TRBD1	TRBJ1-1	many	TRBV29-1	TGCAGCGCCCTAGACAGGGGCACTGAAGCTTTCTTT	CSALDRGTEAFF
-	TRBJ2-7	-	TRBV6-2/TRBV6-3	TGTGCCAGCAGTCACCGGGCCTCATTCGCCGAGCAGTACTTC	CASSHRASFAEQYF
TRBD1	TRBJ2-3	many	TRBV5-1	TGCGCCAGCAAGAACACAGGGGGCACAGATACGCAGTATTTT	CASKNTGGTDTQYF
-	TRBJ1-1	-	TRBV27	TGTGCCAGCAGTTTGCGGGCGATGAACACTGAAGCTTTCTTT	CASSLRAMNTEAFF
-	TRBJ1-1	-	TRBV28	TGTGCCAGCAGCTTGATGAACACTGAAGCTTTCTTT	CASSLMNTEAFF
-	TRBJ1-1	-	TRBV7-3	TGTGCCAGCACGCAATACGAAGCTTTCTTT	CASTQYEAFF
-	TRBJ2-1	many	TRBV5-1	TGCGCCAGCAGCACGGACACGAGCTCCTACAATGAGCAGTTCTTC	CASSTDTSSYNEQFF
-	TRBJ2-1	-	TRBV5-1	TGCGCCAGCAGCGCGGGTCAGGGATCAGTTAACAATGAGCAGTTCTTC	CASSAGQGSVNNEQFF
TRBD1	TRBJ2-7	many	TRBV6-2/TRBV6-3	TGTGCCAGCACTACCCTGTCGACAGGGAGTGGCTACGAGCAGTACTTC	CASTTLSTGSGYEQYF
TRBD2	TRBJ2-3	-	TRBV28	TGTGCCAGCAGTTTACGACGGGGGGCAGATACGCAGTATTTT	CASSLRRGADTQYF
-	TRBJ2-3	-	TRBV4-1	TGCGCCAGCAGCCAAGATCGGGTCGGGGGAGATACGCAGTATTTT	CASSQDRVGGDTQYF
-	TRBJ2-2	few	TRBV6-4	TGTGCCAGCAGTGAAGGGTTGGACACCGGGGAGCTGTTTTTT	CASSEGLDTGELFF
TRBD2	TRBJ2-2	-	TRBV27	TGTGACAGCAGTCTAGCCCCAGGGGGGATAGCGGGAGGGCCCGTCGGGGAGCTGTTTTTT	CDSSLAPGGIAGGPVGELFF
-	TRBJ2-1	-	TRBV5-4	TGTGCCAGCAGCTCCTCCGGGACAACTGAGCAGTTCTTC	CASSSSGTTEQFF
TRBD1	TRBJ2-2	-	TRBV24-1	TGTGCCACCAGTGATTTAAGCCAGGGGGACACCGGGGAGCTGTTTTTT	CATSDLSQGDTGELFF
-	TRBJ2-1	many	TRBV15	TGTGCCACCAGCACTCGAACTAGTTCGGCATACAATGAGCAGTTCTTC	CATSTRTSSAYNEQFF
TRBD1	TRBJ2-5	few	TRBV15	TGTGCCACCAGCAGAACGGACAGGGGGCGCGAGGAGACCCAGTACTTC	CATSRTDRGREETQYF
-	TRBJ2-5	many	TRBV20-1	TGCAGTGCTAGAGAGGACAACCAAGAGACCCAGTACTTC	CSAREDNQETQYF
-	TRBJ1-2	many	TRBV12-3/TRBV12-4	TGTGCCATCCACAGGGTCTATGGCTACACCTTC	CAIHRVYGYTF
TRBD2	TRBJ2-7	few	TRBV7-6	TGTGCCAGCAGCTTAGGGACTAGCGGGCTCTACGAGCAGTACTTC	CASSLGTSGLYEQYF
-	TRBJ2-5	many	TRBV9	TGTGCCAGCAGCGGAGGACAGTGGCAAGAGACCCAGTACTTC	CASSGGQWQETQYF
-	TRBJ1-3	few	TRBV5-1	TGCGCCAGCAGTGATGGAAACACCATATATTTT	CASSDGNTIYF
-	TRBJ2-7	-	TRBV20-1	TGCAGTGCTAGTTTCAGCGGTAGCTCCTACGAGCAGTACTTC	CSASFSGSSYEQYF
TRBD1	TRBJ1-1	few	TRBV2	TGTGCCAGCAGTGGTCCGGGACAGGGACTCTCGAACACTGAAGCTTTCTTT	CASSGPGQGLSNTEAFF
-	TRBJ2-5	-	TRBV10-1	TGCGCCAGCAGTGAGTCGGGGGAGACCCAGTACTTC	CASSESGETQYF
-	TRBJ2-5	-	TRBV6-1	TGTGCCAGCAGCCAGTGGAGGGACGAGACCCAGTACTTC	CASSQWRDETQYF
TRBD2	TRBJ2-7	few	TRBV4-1	TGCGCCAGCAGCCAATCTTTGACTAGCGGGAGCTACGAGCAGTACTTC	CASSQSLTSGSYEQYF
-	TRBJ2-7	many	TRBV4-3	TGCGCCAGCAGCCAAGATGGTACTTTAGGGGCCGAGCAGTACTTC	CASSQDGTLGAEQYF
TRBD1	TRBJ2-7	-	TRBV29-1	TGCAGCGTTGAAGGGGACAGGACCTACGAGCAGTACTTC	CSVEGDRTYEQYF
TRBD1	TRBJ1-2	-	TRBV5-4	TGTGCCAGCAGCTTCGGACAGGGGGGGGCTTGCACCTTC	CASSFGQGGACTF
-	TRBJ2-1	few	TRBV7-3	TGTGCCAGCAGCCCTCAGGGGCATGGCAATGAGCAGTTCTTC	CASSPQGHGNEQFF